This T cell receptor (beta chain) is from a study of vaccination and CD4 T cells after COVID-19. About the study: Convalescent participants consisted of six males and four females, two being Hispanic.

Concerning this clonotype: Its specificity is not known.

As to treatment: roughly 11-day PBMC culture with coronavirus spike peptide pools or control peptides (ViraFEST assay). Unexposed donor CD4+ T cells predated the COVID-19 pandemic, collected 2011-2018. CD4+ T cells were isolated by negative selection after ten to eleven days of culture. Germline V gene lookup returns CDR1 MDHEN and CDR2 SYDVKM. V shed 3 bases and J shed 2 bases, with 6 bases lying between them. The CDR3 loop spans 13 amino acids. The Oncomine TCR Beta short-read assay was what sequenced the DNA obtained from cultured CD4+ T cells. DNA came from CD4+ T cells after culture. TCRdb called the PCR reads again in MiXCR, with one record for every CDR3 protein. Of roughly 5,700 distinct CDR3 sequences listed, around 42% were seen once; the top ten hold around 50%.

The rearrangement uses TRBV28 and TRBJ2-3; D uncertain. The TCR sequence derives from a human donor in good health. The sample consisted of CD4+ T cells from blood, cultured in vitro. The CDR3 is CASSFVNTDTQYF. The CDR3 nucleotides read TGTGCCAGCAGTTTCGTAAACACAGATACGCAGTATTTT.